The clone carrying this T cell receptor beta chain has just a few counts. The antigen is undetermined. The data were taken from a study of T-cell memory formation after mild COVID-19. Study-level background: There were largely donor-specific TCR clusters. The study's findings and limits: Certain responding clones were present in pre-infection memory, suggesting participation of cross-reactive memory. Clones contracting day 15 to 85 were balanced CD4/CD8; later expanders leaned CD4+.

Sample barcodes and UMIs were carried by the TCR alpha and TCR beta cDNA libraries that 5'RACE generated with constant-segment primers. TCRdb used MiXCR to reprocess the 5' RACE reads, holding one entry per CDR3 protein. Of roughly 450,000 distinct CDR3 sequences listed, 18% were seen once; the top ten hold 9% to 15%. The material sequenced was PBMCs or a T cell subset sorted from them (not recorded which). This sequence originates from an adult woman who had mild COVID-19 (a few samples of this study predate the infection). Cell type and time point are not known.

Here the CDR3 reads CSAGHPGLDNNEQFF. CDR3 coding DNA: TGCAGTGCGGGACATCCGGGACTAGATAACAATGAGCAGTTCTTC. The rearrangement joins TRBV20-1 to TRBJ2-1, with 8 nucleotides matching TRBD2. This CDR3 is 15 amino acids long. Germline V gene data show CDR1 as DFQATT and CDR2 as SNEGSKA (reference sequence). V lost 6 bases to trimming and J lost 5 bases; unmatched junction nucleotides: 12.